The 21 T cell receptor beta chains listed next were all sequenced from one sample in a study of blood T cell repertoires in COVID-19. The protocol was immunoSEQ multiplex PCR, while the TCRdb copy is restricted to in-frame clones and leaves out a portion. Of approximately 120,000 clones listed, 65% to 90% are singletons. The sequenced sample was peripheral blood. Every receptor here comes from an elderly woman with acute or convalescent COVID-19.

The V call is TRBV19, the J call TRBJ1-1; 7 positions agree with TRBD1. Germline trimming cut 3 bases from V and 0 bases from J; bases unmatched to any gene: 4. Germline V gives CDR1 LNHDA, CDR2 SQIVND (reference sequence). The CDR3 has 15 amino acids. The CDR3 spells CASSIDRAMNTEAFF. CDR3 sequence (DNA): TGTGCCAGTAGTATTGACAGGGCAATGAACACTGAAGCTTTCTTT.

The V call is TRBV7-9, the J call TRBJ1-4, with 9 bases identical to TRBD1. The CDR3 covers 17 residues. The germline CDR1 and CDR2 sequences are SEHNR and FQNEAQ (reference sequence). V dropped 8 bases and J dropped 8; count of bases not matched to a gene: 18. The CDR3 DNA reads as TGTGCCAGCTCCACCGGGACAGGGACCCCCTCGGGCGAAAAACTGTTTTTT. Its translation: CASSTGTGTPSGEKLFF.

This clone was found a few times. The rearrangement joins TRBV7-9 to TRBJ1-6, with 12 bases identical to TRBD1. Germline V gene lookup returns CDR1 SEHNR and CDR2 FQNEAQ (reference sequence). The junction had 9 bases not matched to a gene; V was cut back by 5 bases and J by 10 bases. This CDR3 spans 16 amino acids. CDR3 nucleotide sequence: TGTGCCAGCAGCCCCAATACCGGGACAGGGGGCTCACCCCTCCACTTT. Translation: CASSPNTGTGGSPLHF. Together with reference TRBV7-9 and TRBJ1-6, the CDR3 gives the full variable domain: DTGVSQNPRHKITKRGQNVTFRCDPISEHNRLYWYRQTLGQGPEFLTYFQNEAQLEKSRLLSDRFSAERPKGSFSTLEIQRTEQGDSAMYLCASSPNTGTGGSPLHFGNGTRLTVT.

Remarks on this clone: The CDR3 does not end in the conserved phenylalanine or tryptophan, so this is likely a read error. No DNA is shown, since the ends of the CDR3 on it are uncertain; the CDR3 is the one TCRdb lists. The J gene is TRBJ1-1, the V gene TRBV4-1. Germline loops: CDR1 MGHRA, CDR2 YSYEKL. Inclusive of both ends, the CDR3 amounts to 12 amino acids. CDR3 amino acids: CASSPYTPSPEG.

The chain couples TRBV28 to TRBJ1-4; D call uncertain. Germline V gene data show CDR1 as MDHEN and CDR2 as SYDVKM. V lost 9 bases and J lost 8, with 16 bases in between. The CDR3 sequence is 13 residues long. Written as DNA, the CDR3 is TGTGCCAGTATTACACGAGAGGGCGAAAAACTGTTTTTT. Translating it yields CASITREGEKLFF.

The rearrangement joins TRBV2 to TRBJ2-3; 8 positions agree with TRBD1. Looked up from germline, CDR1 is SNHLY and CDR2 is FYNNEI. This CDR3 has 16 residues. V lost 5 bases and J lost 1; bases outside the gene matches: 8. DNA of the CDR3: TGTGCCAGCAGTACACGGGACAGGTTCGGCACAGATACGCAGTATTTT. Translating it yields CASSTRDRFGTDTQYF.

CDR3 nucleotides: TGTGCCAGCAGCCCCCTCCCGACAGGGTTAAACTCACCCCTCCACTTT. As protein: CASSPLPTGLNSPLHF. The V and J genes are TRBV11-2 and TRBJ1-6, with 7 bases that match TRBD1. Germline CDR1 SGHAT, CDR2 FQNNGV. V dropped 5 bases and J dropped 10; count of bases not matched to a gene: 14. The CDR3 length is 16 residues.

J is TRBJ1-6 and V is TRBV27; tentative D call: TRBD1 (6 bases). This CDR3 has 17 amino acids. Germline-derived CDR1 and CDR2 are MNHEY and SMNVEV (reference sequence). Trimming cost V 7 bases and J 3 bases, with 19 bases left between them. The CDR3 region has the DNA TGTGCCAGCACCGCCCTGAGGGGGTTACGCTATAATTCACCCCTCCACTTT. Translation: CASTALRGLRYNSPLHF.

The chain carries TRBV7-9 and TRBJ1-2, with D tentatively TRBD1 (6 bases). V dropped 4 bases and J dropped 5 bases, with 11 bases sitting between them. The CDR3 extends over 13 amino acids. Germline lookup yields CDR1 SEHNR and CDR2 FQNEAQ (reference sequence). For the CDR3, the DNA is TGTGCCAGCAGCTCCGGGACAACTTATGGCTACACCTTC. This sequence encodes CASSSGTTYGYTF.

The chain employs TRBV18 and TRBJ1-5, with D tentatively TRBD1 (6 bases). V was shortened by 3 bases and J by 4 bases, with 13 bases between the two germline ends. The CDR3 is 15 residues long. The germline CDR1 and CDR2 sequences are KGHSH and LQKENI. The chain's CDR3 is CASSPRQVGNQPQHF. Written as DNA, the CDR3 is TGTGCCAGCTCACCGCGACAGGTGGGGAATCAGCCCCAGCATTTT.

The chain couples TRBV7-9 to TRBJ1-1; possible D gene TRBD1, 6 bases. Trimming stripped 2 bases from V and 1 base from J, with 14 bases between. The CDR3 consists of 16 residues. Germline CDR1 SEHNR, CDR2 FQNEAQ (reference sequence). CDR3 coding DNA: TGTGCCAGCAGCTTATTTTCCGGGACACCGAACACTGAAGCTTTCTTT. Translating it yields CASSLFSGTPNTEAFF.

The CDR3 nucleotides are TGCGCCAGCAGCCTCCAGACAGGGAACACTGAAGCTTTCTTT. Translation: CASSLQTGNTEAFF. This chain connects TRBV5-1 to TRBJ1-1, with a tentative D call TRBD1 (6 bases). The CDR3 length is 14 residues. CDR1 and CDR2 (germline): SGHRS, YFSETQ. Trimming left V 4 bases short and J 1 base short, with 11 bases between. The entire variable domain, with the rest obtained from reference TRBV5-1 and TRBJ1-1, is as follows: KAGVTQTPRYLIKTRGQQVTLSCSPISGHRSVSWYQQTPGQGLQFLFEYFSETQRNKGNFPGRFSGRQFSNSRSEMNVSTLELGDSALYLCASSLQTGNTEAFFGQGTRLTVV.

The chain carries TRBV3-1 (or the pseudogene TRBV3-2) and TRBJ1-1, with D maybe TRBD1 (6 bases). V was clipped by 6 bases and J by 8 bases, with 10 bases between them. The CDR3 loop spans 11 amino acids. Germline loops: CDR1 LGHDT, CDR2 YNNKEL (reference sequence). The DNA of the CDR3 is TGTGCCAGCAGTGAGGGGGGGGAAGCTTTCTTT. Translating gives CASSEGGEAFF.

V is TRBV4-1 and J is TRBJ2-4, with D perhaps matching TRBD1 (6 bases). The CDR3 loop spans 18 amino acids. The ends were cut back, 0 bases at V and 0 bases at J, with 15 bases in the middle. Germline values: CDR1 MGHRA, CDR2 YSYEKL. CDR3 bases: TGCGCCAGCAGCCAAGATCCCTGGGACACCCTAGCCAAAAACATTCAGTACTTC. Protein product: CASSQDPWDTLAKNIQYF.

The chain carries TRBV16 and TRBJ2-7; D is unresolved. Germline CDR1 KGHSY, CDR2 FQNENV. CDR3 length: 13 amino acids. Trimming cost V 4 bases and J 0 bases, with 7 bases left between them. The CDR3 loop is CASSRYSSYEQYV. In nucleotides, the CDR3 is TGTGCCAGCAGCCGGTATAGCTCCTACGAGCAGTACGTC.

The chain joins TRBV4-2 to TRBJ1-3; D not certain. CDR3 length equals 16 residues. Germline V gene lookup returns CDR1 LGHNA and CDR2 YNFKEQ. Trimming left V 1 base short and J 0 bases short, with 10 bases between. Here the CDR3 reads CASSQALASSGNTIYF. The CDR3 DNA follows: TGTGCCAGCAGCCAAGCTCTCGCTAGCTCTGGAAACACCATATATTTT.

The V and J genes are TRBV5-1 and TRBJ1-1; 8 positions agree with TRBD1. The length of the CDR3 is 15 residues. The germline V gene encodes CDR1 SGHRS and CDR2 YFSETQ. V was clipped by 1 base and J by 1 base; unmatched bases: 3. DNA for the CDR3: TGCGCCAGCAGCTTGAGTGGGACAGGGAACACTGAAGCTTTCTTT. Protein sequence: CASSLSGTGNTEAFF.

The V call is TRBV20-1, the J call TRBJ1-1, with no clear D. CDR1 DFQATT and CDR2 SNEGSKA come from the germline V gene (reference sequence). Between the trimmed V and J ends, which lost 3 bases and 2 bases, there was a span of 28 bases. The CDR3 runs 19 residues. The CDR3 loop reads CSASLAGRGSSIPNTEAFF. CDR3 coding DNA: TGCAGTGCTAGTTTAGCAGGCCGCGGGAGCAGTATTCCTAACACTGAAGCTTTCTTT.

The sample holds a few counts of this clone. The chain links TRBV14 to TRBJ1-1, with D perhaps TRBD1 (6 bases). CDR1 is SGHDN and CDR2 is FVKESK in the germline V gene. Trimming pared 3 bases from V and 4 bases from J, leaving 12 bases between. This CDR3 region has 14 residues. CDR3 sequence (DNA): TGTGCCAGCAGCCAGAGGGACAAGATCACTGAAGCTTTCTTT. Encoded protein: CASSQRDKITEAFF. The complete variable domain, with remaining parts taken from reference TRBV14 and TRBJ1-1, reads EAGVTQFPSHSVIEKGQTVTLRCDPISGHDNLYWYRRVMGKEIKFLLHFVKESKQDESGMPNNRFLAERTGGTYSTLKVQPAELEDSGVYFCASSQRDKITEAFFGQGTRLTVV.

The V and J genes are TRBV19 and TRBJ1-5; the D is unclear. V lost 1 base and J 3 bases, leaving 13 bases between the germline ends. Germline V gene data show CDR1 as LNHDA and CDR2 as SQIVND (reference sequence). The CDR3 is made up of 16 amino acids. In DNA form, the CDR3 reads TGTGCCAGTAGTATAGTAAGAGGGTCGAACAATCAGCCCCAGCATTTT. Translation gives CASSIVRGSNNQPQHF. The full variable domain, its missing parts supplied by reference TRBV19 and TRBJ1-5, is DGGITQSPKYLFRKEGQNVTLSCEQNLNHDAMYWYRQDPGQGLRLIYYSQIVNDFQKGDIAEGYSVSREKKESFPLTVTSAQKNPTAFYLCASSIVRGSNNQPQHFGDGTRLSIL.

This chain uses TRBV15 with TRBJ2-3, with D perhaps matching TRBD1 (6 bases). The CDR3 runs to 13 residues. The ends were cut back, 0 bases at V and 8 bases at J, with 9 bases in the middle. Looked up from germline, CDR1 is LNHNV and CDR2 is YYDKDF (reference sequence). CDR3 region: CATSRDLGGTQYF. The DNA for the CDR3 is TGTGCCACCAGCAGAGATCTAGGGGGTACGCAGTATTTT.